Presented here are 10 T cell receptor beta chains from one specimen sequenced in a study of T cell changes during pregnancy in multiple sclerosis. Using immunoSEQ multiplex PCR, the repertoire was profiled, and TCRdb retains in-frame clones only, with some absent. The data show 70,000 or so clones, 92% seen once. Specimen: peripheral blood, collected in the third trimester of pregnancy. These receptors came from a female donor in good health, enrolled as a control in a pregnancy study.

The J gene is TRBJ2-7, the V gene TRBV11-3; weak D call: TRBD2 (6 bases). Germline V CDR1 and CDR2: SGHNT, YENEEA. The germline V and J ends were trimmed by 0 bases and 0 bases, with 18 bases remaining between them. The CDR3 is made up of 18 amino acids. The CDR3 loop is CASSLDRNREFSSYEQYF. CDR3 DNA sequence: TGTGCCAGCAGCTTAGATAGAAATCGGGAGTTCAGCTCCTACGAGCAGTACTTC.

This CDR3 reads CASSGQANYGYTF. The CDR3 DNA follows: TGTGCCAGCAGTGGACAGGCGAACTATGGCTACACCTTC. The rearrangement links TRBV6-1 to TRBJ1-2; D is perhaps TRBD1 (6 bases). The V gene lost 4 bases and the J gene lost 2 bases, with 8 bases spanning the gap. The length of the CDR3 is 13 residues. Germline CDR1 MNHNS, CDR2 SASEGT.

As DNA, the CDR3 is TGTGCCAGCAGTGGACAGGGGAGAGAGACCCAGTACTTC. Protein product: CASSGQGRETQYF. The chain couples TRBV28 to TRBJ2-5, with 9 bases lining up with TRBD1. CDR1 is MDHEN, CDR2 SYDVKM, per germline. The CDR3 spans 13 residues. The V and J ends lost 5 bases and 4 bases, in that order; junction bases with no gene match: 2.

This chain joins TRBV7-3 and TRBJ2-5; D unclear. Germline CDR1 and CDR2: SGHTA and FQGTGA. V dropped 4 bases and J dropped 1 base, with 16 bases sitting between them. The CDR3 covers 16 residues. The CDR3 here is CASSSAGSNPQETQYF. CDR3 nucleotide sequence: TGTGCCAGCAGCTCAGCCGGGTCCAATCCCCAAGAGACCCAGTACTTC.

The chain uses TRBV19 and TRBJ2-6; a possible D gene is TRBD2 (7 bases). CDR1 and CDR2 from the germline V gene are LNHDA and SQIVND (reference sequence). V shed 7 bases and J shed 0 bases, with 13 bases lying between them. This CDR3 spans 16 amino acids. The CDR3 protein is CASNEGGPSGANVLTF. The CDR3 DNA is TGTGCCAGTAATGAGGGGGGGCCCTCTGGGGCCAACGTCCTGACTTTC.

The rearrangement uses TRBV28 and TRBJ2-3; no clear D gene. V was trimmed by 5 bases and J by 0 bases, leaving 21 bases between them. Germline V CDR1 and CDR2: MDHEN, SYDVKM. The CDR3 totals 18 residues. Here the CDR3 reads CASSPTRGSSPSTDTQYF. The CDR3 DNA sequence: TGTGCCAGCAGTCCGACTCGAGGTAGCAGCCCTAGCACAGATACGCAGTATTTT.

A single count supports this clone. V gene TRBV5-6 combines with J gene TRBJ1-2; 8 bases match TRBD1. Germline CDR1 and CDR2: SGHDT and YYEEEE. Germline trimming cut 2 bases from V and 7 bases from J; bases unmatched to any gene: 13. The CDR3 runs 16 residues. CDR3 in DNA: TGTGCCAGCAGCTTAAGGAGGATCCAGGGGGCGGGTGGCTACACCTTC. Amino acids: CASSLRRIQGAGGYTF.

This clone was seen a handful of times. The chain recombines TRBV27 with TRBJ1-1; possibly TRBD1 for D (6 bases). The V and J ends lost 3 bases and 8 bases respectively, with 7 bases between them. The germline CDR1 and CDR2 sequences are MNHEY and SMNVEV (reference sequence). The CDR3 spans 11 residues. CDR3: CASSFGTEAFF. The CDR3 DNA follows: TGTGCCAGCAGTTTCGGGACAGAAGCTTTCTTT.

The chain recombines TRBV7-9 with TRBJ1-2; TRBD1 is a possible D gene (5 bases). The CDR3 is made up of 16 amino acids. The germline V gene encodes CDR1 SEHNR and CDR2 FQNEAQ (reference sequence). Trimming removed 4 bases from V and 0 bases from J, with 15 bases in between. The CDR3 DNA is TGTGCCAGCAGCTATACCACGGACAAAGCTAACTATGGCTACACCTTC. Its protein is CASSYTTDKANYGYTF.

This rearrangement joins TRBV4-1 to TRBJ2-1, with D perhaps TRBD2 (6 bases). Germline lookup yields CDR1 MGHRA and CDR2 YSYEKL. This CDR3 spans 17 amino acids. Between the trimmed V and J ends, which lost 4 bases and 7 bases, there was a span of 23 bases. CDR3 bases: TGCGCCAGCAGCCGTCTCGGAGGGACCAGAGCGTATAATGAGCAGTTCTTC. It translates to CASSRLGGTRAYNEQFF.